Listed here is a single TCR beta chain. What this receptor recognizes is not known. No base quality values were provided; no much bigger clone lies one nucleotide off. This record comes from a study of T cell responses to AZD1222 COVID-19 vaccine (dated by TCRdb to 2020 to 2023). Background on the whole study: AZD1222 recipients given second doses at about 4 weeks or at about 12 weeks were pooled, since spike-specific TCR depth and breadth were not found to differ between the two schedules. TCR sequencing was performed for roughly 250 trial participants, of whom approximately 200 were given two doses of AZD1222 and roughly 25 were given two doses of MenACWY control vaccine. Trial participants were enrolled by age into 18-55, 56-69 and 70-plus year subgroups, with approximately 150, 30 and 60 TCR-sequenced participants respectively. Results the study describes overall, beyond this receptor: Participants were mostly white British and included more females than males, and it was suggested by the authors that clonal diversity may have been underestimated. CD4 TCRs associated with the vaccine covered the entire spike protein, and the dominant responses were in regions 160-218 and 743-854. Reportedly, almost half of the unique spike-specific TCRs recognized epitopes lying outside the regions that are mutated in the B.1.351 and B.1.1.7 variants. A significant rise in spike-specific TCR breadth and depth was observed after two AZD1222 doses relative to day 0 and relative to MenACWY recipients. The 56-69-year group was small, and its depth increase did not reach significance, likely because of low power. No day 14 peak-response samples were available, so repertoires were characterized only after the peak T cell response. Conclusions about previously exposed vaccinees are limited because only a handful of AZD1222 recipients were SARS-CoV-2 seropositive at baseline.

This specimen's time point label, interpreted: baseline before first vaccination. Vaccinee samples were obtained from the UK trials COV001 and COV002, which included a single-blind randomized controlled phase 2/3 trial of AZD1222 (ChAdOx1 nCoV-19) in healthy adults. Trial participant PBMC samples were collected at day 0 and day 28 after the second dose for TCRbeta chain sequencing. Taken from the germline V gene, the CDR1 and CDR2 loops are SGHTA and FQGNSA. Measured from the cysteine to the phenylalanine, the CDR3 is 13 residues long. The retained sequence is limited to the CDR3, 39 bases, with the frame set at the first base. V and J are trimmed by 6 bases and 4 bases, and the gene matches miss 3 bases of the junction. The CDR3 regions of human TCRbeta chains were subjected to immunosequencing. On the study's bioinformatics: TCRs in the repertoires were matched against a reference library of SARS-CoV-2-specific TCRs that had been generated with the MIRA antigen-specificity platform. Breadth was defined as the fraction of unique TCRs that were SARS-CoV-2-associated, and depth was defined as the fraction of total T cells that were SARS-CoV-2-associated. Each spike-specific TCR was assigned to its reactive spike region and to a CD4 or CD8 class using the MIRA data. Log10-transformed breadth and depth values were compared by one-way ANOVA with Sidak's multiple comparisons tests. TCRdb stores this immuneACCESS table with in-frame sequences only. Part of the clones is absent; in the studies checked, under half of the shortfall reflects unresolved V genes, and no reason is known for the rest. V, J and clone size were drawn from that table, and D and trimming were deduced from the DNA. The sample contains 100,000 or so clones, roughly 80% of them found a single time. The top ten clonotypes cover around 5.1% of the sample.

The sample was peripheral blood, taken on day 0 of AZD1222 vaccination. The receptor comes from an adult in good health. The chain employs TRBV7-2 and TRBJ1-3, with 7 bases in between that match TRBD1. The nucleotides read TGTGCCAGCAGTACAGGGGTGGGAAACACCATATATTTT. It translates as CASSTGVGNTIYF. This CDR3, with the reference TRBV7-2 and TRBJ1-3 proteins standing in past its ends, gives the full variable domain GAGVSQSPSNKVTEKGKDVELRCDPISGHTALYWYRQSLGQGLEFLIYFQGNSAPDKSGLPSDRFSAERTGGSVSTLTIQRTQQEDSAVYLCASSTGVGNTIYFGEGSWLTVV.